This T cell receptor (beta chain) is drawn from a study of control samples from healthy donors and cancer patients. Sequenced by immunoSEQ multiplex PCR; TCRdb stores in-frame clones only, minus some. The sample consists of about 24,000 clones, approximately 80% of them appearing once. The CDR3 is 16 amino acids. Germline values: CDR1 LGHDT, CDR2 YNNKEL (reference sequence). The V end lost 3 bases, the J end lost 1 base, and 13 bases lay between the germline ends. The sequencing input was PBMCs. The TCR sequence derives from a man between 60 and 75 years old with head and neck cancer. The rearrangement uses TRBV3-1 (or the pseudogene TRBV3-2) and TRBJ2-1; possible D gene TRBD2, 6 bases. In DNA, the CDR3 is TGTGCCAGCAGCCATGCAAGCCTAGCGTCCTACAATGAGCAGTTCTTC. Translation gives CASSHASLASYNEQFF.